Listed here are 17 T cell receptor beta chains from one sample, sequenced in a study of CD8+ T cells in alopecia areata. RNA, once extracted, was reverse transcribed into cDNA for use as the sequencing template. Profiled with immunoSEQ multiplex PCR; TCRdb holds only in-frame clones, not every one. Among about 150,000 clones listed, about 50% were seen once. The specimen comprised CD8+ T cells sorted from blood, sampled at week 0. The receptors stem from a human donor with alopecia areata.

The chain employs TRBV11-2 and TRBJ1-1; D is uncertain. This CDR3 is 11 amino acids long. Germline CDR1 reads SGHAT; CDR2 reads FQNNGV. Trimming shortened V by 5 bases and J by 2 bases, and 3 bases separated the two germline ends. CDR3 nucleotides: TGTGCCAGCAGCACAAACACTGAAGCTTTCTTT. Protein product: CASSTNTEAFF.

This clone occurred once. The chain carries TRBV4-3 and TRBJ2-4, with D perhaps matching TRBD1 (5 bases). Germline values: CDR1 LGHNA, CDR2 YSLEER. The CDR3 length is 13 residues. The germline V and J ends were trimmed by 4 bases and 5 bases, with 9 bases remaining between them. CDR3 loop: CASSRTTQNIQYF. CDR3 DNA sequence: TGCGCCAGCAGCCGGACAACGCAAAACATTCAGTACTTC.

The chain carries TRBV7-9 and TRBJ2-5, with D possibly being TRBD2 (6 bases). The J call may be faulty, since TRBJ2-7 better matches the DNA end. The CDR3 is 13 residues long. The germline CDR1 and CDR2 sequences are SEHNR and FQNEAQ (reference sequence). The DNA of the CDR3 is TGTGCCAGCAATGTCGGGGGAGCCTACGAGCAGTACTTC. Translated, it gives CASNVGGAYEQYF.

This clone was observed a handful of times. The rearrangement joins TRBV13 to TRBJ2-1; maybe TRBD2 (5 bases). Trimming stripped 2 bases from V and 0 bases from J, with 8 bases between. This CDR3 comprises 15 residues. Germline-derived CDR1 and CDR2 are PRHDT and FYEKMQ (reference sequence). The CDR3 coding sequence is TGTGCCAGCAGCTTACAACGGGGCTCCTACAATGAGCAGTTCTTC. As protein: CASSLQRGSYNEQFF.

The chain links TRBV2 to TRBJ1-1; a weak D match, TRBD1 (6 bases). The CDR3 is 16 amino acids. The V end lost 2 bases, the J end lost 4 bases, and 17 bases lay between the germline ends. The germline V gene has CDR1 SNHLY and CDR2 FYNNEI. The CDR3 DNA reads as TGTGCCAGCAGTGAAAGGGAGGGGGGTTCGCTCACTGAAGCTTTCTTT. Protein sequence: CASSEREGGSLTEAFF.

CDR3 amino acids: CASSSGGVPRYEQYF. In DNA, the CDR3 is TGTGCCAGCAGCTCAGGGGGAGTTCCTAGATACGAGCAGTACTTC. The V call is TRBV13, the J call TRBJ2-7; TRBD1 aligns across 7 bases. The CDR3 covers 15 residues. The germline gives CDR1 PRHDT, CDR2 FYEKMQ (reference sequence). The V segment lost 4 bases and the J segment 4 bases; nucleotides outside the gene matches: 10.

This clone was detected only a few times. Here the CDR3 reads CASSYPTTGGGYEQYF. The CDR3 DNA follows: TGTGCCAGCAGTTATCCCACAACAGGGGGGGGATACGAGCAGTACTTC. This rearrangement joins TRBV28 to TRBJ2-7; perhaps TRBD1 as D (8 bases). V shed 4 bases and J shed 4 bases, with 20 bases lying between them. CDR3 length: 16 amino acids. In germline, CDR1 is MDHEN, CDR2 SYDVKM.

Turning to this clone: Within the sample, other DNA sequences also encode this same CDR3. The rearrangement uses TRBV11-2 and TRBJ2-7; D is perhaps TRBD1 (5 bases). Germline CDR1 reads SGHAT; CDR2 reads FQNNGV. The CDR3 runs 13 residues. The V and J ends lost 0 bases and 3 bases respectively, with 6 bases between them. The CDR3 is CASSLDRDYEQYF. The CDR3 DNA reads TGTGCCAGCAGCTTAGACAGGGACTACGAGCAGTACTTC.

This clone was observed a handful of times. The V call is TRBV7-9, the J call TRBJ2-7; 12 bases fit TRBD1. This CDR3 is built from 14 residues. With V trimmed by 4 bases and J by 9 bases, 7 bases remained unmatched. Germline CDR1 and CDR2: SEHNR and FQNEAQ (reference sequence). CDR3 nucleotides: TGTGCCAGCAGCTCCGGGACAGGGGGCGATGGGCAGTACTTC. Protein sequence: CASSSGTGGDGQYF.

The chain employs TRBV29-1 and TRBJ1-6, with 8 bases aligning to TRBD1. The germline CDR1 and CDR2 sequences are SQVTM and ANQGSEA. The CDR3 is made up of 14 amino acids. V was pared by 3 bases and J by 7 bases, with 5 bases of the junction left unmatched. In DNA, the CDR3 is TGCAGCGTTGACCGGGACAGGCAAAATTCACCCCTCCACTTT. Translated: CSVDRDRQNSPLHF.

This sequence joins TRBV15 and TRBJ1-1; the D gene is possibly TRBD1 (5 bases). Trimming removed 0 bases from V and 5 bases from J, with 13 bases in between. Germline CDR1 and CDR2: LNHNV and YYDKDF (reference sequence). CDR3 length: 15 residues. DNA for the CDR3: TGTGCCACCAGCAGAGATACAGGTGGGGGTACTGAAGCTTTCTTT. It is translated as CATSRDTGGGTEAFF.

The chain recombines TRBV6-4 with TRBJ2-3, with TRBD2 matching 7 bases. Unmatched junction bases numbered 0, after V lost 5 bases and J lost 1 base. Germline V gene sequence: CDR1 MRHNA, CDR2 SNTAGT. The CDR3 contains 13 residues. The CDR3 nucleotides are TGTGCCAGCAGTAGCGGGGGCACAGATACGCAGTATTTT. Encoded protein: CASSSGGTDTQYF.

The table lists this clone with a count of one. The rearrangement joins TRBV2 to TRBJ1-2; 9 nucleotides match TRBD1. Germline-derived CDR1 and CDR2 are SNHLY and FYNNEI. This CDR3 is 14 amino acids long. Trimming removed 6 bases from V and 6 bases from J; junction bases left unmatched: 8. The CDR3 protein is CASRDPGQGNGYTF. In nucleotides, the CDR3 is TGTGCCAGCAGAGATCCGGGACAGGGAAATGGCTACACCTTC.

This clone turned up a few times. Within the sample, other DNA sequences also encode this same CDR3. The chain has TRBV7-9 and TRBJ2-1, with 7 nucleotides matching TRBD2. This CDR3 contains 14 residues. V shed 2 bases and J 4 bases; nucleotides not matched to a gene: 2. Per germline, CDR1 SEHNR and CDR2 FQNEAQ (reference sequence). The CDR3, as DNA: TGTGCCAGCAGCTTAACGGGGGGTTACAATGAGCAGTTCTTC. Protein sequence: CASSLTGGYNEQFF.

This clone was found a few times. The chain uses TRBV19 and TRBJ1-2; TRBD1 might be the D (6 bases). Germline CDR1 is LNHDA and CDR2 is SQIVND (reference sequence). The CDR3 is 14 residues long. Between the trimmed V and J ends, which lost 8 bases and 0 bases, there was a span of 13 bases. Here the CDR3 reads CASGPGHSNYGYTF. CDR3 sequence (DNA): TGTGCCAGTGGTCCGGGACACTCTAACTATGGCTACACCTTC.

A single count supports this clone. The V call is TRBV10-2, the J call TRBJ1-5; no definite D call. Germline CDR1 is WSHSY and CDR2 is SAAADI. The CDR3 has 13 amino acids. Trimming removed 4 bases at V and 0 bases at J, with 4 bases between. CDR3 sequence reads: CASSVDSNQPQHF. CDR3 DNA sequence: TGCGCCAGCAGTGTGGATAGCAATCAGCCCCAGCATTTT.

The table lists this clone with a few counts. CDR3 protein: CSAHRVFYGYTF. The CDR3 DNA follows: TGCAGCGCCCACCGGGTATTCTATGGCTACACCTTC. This chain links TRBV29-1 with TRBJ1-2; unclear D gene. Germline V gene sequence: CDR1 SQVTM, CDR2 ANQGSEA. V was pared by 7 bases and J by 4 bases, with 13 bases between. The CDR3 consists of 12 residues.